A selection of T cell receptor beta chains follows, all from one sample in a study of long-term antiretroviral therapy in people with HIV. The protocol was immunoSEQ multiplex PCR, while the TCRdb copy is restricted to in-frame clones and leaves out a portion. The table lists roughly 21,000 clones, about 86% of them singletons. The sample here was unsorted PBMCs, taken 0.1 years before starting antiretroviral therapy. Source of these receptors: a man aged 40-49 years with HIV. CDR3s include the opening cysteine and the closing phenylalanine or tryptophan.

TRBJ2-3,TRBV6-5,CASSQTDTQYF
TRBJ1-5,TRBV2,CASSDMSTGGNQPQHF
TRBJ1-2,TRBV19,CASSPRSGLHGYTF
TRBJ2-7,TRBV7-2,CASSLRTGDYEQYF
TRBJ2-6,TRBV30,CAWSVRGSGANVLTF
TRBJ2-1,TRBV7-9,CASSSTSGRHKGYNEQFF
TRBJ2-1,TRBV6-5,CASGDRDYNEQFF
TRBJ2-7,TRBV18,CASSPETDSYEQYF
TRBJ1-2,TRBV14,CASSQAGARDSYGYTF
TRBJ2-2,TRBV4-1,CASSQDGQTTGELFF
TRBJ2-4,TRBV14,CASSQGQVGAKNIQYF
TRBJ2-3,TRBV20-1,CSARDLHTQYF
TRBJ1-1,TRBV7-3,CASSSGYGEAFF
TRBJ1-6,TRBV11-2,CASSSGTGGTPLHF
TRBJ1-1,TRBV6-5,CASSWTVQNTEAFF
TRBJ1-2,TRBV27,CASRIDRGSSGYTF